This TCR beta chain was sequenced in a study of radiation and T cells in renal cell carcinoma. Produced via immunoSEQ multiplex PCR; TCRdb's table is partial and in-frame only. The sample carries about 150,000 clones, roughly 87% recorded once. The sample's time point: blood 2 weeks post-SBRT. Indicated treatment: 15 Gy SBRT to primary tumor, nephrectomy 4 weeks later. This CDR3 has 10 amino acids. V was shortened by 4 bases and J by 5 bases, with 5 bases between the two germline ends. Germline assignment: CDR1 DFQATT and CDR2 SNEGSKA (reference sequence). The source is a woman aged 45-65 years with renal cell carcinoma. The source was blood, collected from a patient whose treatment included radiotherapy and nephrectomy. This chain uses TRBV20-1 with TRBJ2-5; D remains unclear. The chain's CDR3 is CSATAETQYF. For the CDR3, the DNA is TGCAGTGCTACTGCGGAGACCCAGTACTTC.